The next 6 T cell receptor beta chains were all read from a single sample in a study of CD8 T cells in ankylosing spondylitis. TCRdb recomputed calls from the 5' RACE reads with MiXCR, one row per CDR3 protein. Of just under 550,000 distinct CDR3 sequences listed, approximately 12% are singletons. Which antigens these TCRs recognize remains unknown. Study findings and constraints: Made up of eight or nine highly homologous variants, a TCR beta motif appeared characteristic of ankylosing spondylitis blood.

Sequenced sample: blood, either unsorted or a sorted T cell fraction (not recorded which). The receptors were gathered from a male donor with ankylosing spondylitis.

In its sample, this clonotype was seen many times. The rearrangement joins TRBV2 to TRBJ2-2; D remains unclear. The V gene's germline CDR1 is SNHLY and CDR2 FYNNEI. There are 12 residues in the CDR3. Trimming cost V 7 bases and J 3 bases, with 6 bases left between them. In nucleotides, the CDR3 is TGTGCCAGCATTGGCTACACCGGGGAGCTGTTTTTT. Protein product: CASIGYTGELFF.

This chain joins TRBV11-2 and TRBJ2-3; D remains unclear. V lost 6 bases and J lost 2, with 9 bases in between. The germline V gene encodes CDR1 SGHAT and CDR2 FQNNGV. The CDR3 loop spans 13 amino acids. The CDR3 sequence is CASRGGYTDTQYF. The CDR3 nucleotides are TGTGCCAGCAGGGGCGGATACACAGATACGCAGTATTTT.

Turning to this clonotype: A clone one base away is much larger, so this may be a read error. J is TRBJ1-5 and V is TRBV29-1, with TRBD1 identical over 9 bases. The length of the CDR3 is 13 residues. CDR1 SQVTM and CDR2 ANQGSEA come from the germline V gene. V dropped 4 bases and J dropped 5; count of bases not matched to a gene: 3. The CDR3 spells CSVGQGGYQPQHF. CDR3 sequence (DNA): TGCAGCGTTGGACAGGGGGGATATCAGCCCCAGCATTTT. Based on the CDR3 plus reference TRBV29-1 and TRBJ1-5, the full variable domain is SAVISQKPSRDICQRGTSLTIQCQVDSQVTMMFWYRQQPGQSLTLIATANQGSEATYESGFVIDKFPISRPNLTFSTLTVSNMSPEDSSIYLCSVGQGGYQPQHFGDGTRLSIL.

This clonotype has just a few counts. The V gene is TRBV7-9, the J gene TRBJ2-2; D remains ambiguous. This CDR3 spans 15 amino acids. From germline, CDR1 is SEHNR and CDR2 FQNEAQ (reference sequence). V lost 1 base to trimming and J lost 8 bases, with 14 bases between them. The CDR3 protein is CASSLEVDGTGELFF. The CDR3 coding sequence is TGTGCCAGCAGCTTAGAGGTAGACGGTACTGGGGAGCTGTTTTTT.

This clonotype has more than one count but fewer than ten. This chain connects TRBV5-1 to TRBJ2-6, with unresolved D. This CDR3 is built from 15 residues. Trimming removed 1 base from V and 3 bases from J, with 8 bases in between. Per germline, CDR1 SGHRS and CDR2 YFSETQ. CDR3 sequence (DNA): TGCGCCAGCAGCTTGCGCGGCGGTGGGGCCAACGTCCTGACTTTC. Protein: CASSLRGGGANVLTF.

The gene calls are TRBV7-9 and TRBJ2-3; 7 nucleotides align to TRBD2. The length of the CDR3 is 15 residues. After removal of 5 bases from V and 2 bases from J, the junction contained 7 bases not matched to a gene. Germline V gene sequence: CDR1 SEHNR, CDR2 FQNEAQ (reference sequence). Here the CDR3 DNA reads TGTGCCAGCAGCATTGCGGGAGAGATCACAGATACGCAGTATTTT. Translation: CASSIAGEITDTQYF.